This T cell receptor (beta chain) was identified in a study of T cells in Graves' hyperthyroidism and ophthalmopathy. Template material for amplifying TCR beta CDR3 regions consisted of RNA transcripts. HTBI primers were employed in a first-round RT-PCR of the TCR CDR3. One entry per CDR3 protein results from TCRdb running MiXCR on the multiplex PCR reads. The sample comprises roughly 550,000 distinct CDR3 sequences, 15% to 20% of which are singletons, and approximately 32% rests with the top ten. Germline V gives CDR1 MDHEN, CDR2 SYDVKM. This CDR3 region has 17 residues. V was pared by 2 bases and J by 0 bases, with 14 bases between. In its sample, this clonotype was seen many times.

This TCR derives from a woman aged 25 to 39 with Graves' ophthalmopathy. The V and J genes are TRBV28 and TRBJ1-5, with D uncertain. The specimen was blood. CDR3 DNA sequence: TGTGCCAGCAGTTTAGTGGTACACCTGTTTAGCAATCAGCCCCAGCATTTT. Translated, it gives CASSLVVHLFSNQPQHF.